This TCR beta chain was captured in a study of T cells in Graves' hyperthyroidism and ophthalmopathy. Study as a whole: Initial diagnosis, before any treatment, was when peripheral blood was collected.

Amplification yielded TCR beta CDR3 regions, with RNA transcripts as the source. The HTBI set primed first-round TCR CDR3 RT-PCR. TCRdb analysed the multiplex PCR reads with MiXCR anew, one entry per CDR3 protein. The sample includes some 690,000 distinct CDR3 sequences, approximately 15% of them seen just once. The CDR3 consists of 11 residues. V gave up 2 bases and J gave up 13 bases, with 12 bases separating them. Germline-derived CDR1 and CDR2 are SGHRS and YFSETQ. This clonotype was found a few times. This clonotype originated in a man aged 50 to 60 with Graves' hyperthyroidism. Sequencing was done on a sample of blood. The chain has TRBV5-1 and TRBJ1-1; D not resolved. The CDR3 nucleotides are TGCGCCAGCAGCTTCGATACCAACGTTTTCTTT. This gives the protein CASSFDTNVFF.